This T cell receptor (beta chain) emerged from a study of early T cells in non-severe SARS-CoV-2 infection. TCRdb independently ran MiXCR on the 5' RACE reads; one entry per CDR3 protein. The table has about 80,000 distinct CDR3 sequences, 9.5% to 15% seen once. From germline, CDR1 is DFQATT and CDR2 SNEGSKA (reference sequence). V was clipped by 0 bases and J by 7 bases, with 10 bases between them. There are 12 residues in the CDR3. The TCR was taken from an adult who was a healthcare worker with PCR-confirmed SARS-CoV-2 infection or an uninfected control (not recorded which). Sequencing was performed on whole blood. This chain joins TRBV20-1 and TRBJ2-7; D unclear. CDR3 protein: CSARDLEREQYF. The DNA of the CDR3 is TGCAGTGCTAGAGATTTGGAACGAGAGCAGTACTTC.